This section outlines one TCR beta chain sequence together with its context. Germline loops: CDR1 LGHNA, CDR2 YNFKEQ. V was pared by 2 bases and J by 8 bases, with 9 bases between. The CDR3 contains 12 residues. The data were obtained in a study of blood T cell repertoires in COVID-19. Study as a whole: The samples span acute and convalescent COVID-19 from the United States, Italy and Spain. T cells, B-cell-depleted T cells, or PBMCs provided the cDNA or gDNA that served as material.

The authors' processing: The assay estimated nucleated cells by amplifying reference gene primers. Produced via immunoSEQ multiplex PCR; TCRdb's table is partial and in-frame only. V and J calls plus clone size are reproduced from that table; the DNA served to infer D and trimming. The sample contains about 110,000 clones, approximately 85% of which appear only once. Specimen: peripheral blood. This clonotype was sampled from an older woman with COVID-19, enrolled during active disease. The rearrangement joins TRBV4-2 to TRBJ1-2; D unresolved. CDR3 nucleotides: TGTGCCAGCAGCCAACAAACACTAGGCTACACCTTC. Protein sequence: CASSQQTLGYTF.